This is a list of T cell receptor beta chains from one sample in a study of cytomegalovirus exposure and HLA in healthy donors. Profiled with immunoSEQ multiplex PCR; TCRdb holds only in-frame clones, not every one. The sample shows some 210,000 clones, 70% to 80% of them seen only once. The sequenced material came from PBMCs. Receptor source: a woman in her 30s in good health and CMV-seropositive. CDR3s include the opening cysteine and the closing phenylalanine or tryptophan. The order of the fields is J gene, clone size, CDR3 length, D gene, V gene, CDR3 DNA, CDR3 protein. The D gene is left open where the match is weak. Clone size, where shown, is once, few, many, or a class for clones that have expanded.

>TRBJ2-5|.|14|.|TRBV5-1
TGCGCCAGCAAGGAGGGGGCAGGTGTAGAGACCCAGTACTTC
CASKEGAGVETQYF
>TRBJ2-7|.|14|.|TRBV10-3
TGTGCCATCAGTGACAGGAGGGGGCCAGGAGAGCAGTACTTC
CAISDRRGPGEQYF
>TRBJ2-1|.|13|.|TRBV7-2
TGTGCCAGCAGCCAGTCCGGGGTTAATGAGCAGTTCTTC
CASSQSGVNEQFF
>TRBJ1-4|.|14|TRBD1|TRBV30
TGTGCCTGGAGTATGGACAGGTGGAATGAAAAACTGTTTTTT
CAWSMDRWNEKLFF
>TRBJ1-6|.|13|.|TRBV6-5
TGTGCCAGCAGACAGGGACCCTTCTCACCCCTCCACTTT
CASRQGPFSPLHF
>TRBJ1-6|.|14|.|TRBV15
TGTGCCACCAGCAGAGATAGGGGGAATTCACCCCTCCACTTT
CATSRDRGNSPLHF
>TRBJ2-3|.|16|.|TRBV11-2
TGTGCCAGCGGACCCGGGACTTCAAAAGGCACAGATACGCAGTATTTT
CASGPGTSKGTDTQYF
>TRBJ2-3|.|12|.|TRBV5-4
TGTGCCAGCAGCTTTTCTACAGATACGCAGTATTTT
CASSFSTDTQYF
>TRBJ2-6|.|16|TRBD1|TRBV11-2
TGTGCCAGCAGCTTAACAGGGGGCTTTGGGGCCAACGTCCTGACTTTC
CASSLTGGFGANVLTF
>TRBJ2-7|once|15|TRBD2|TRBV4-2
TGTGCCAGCAGCCAAGGGTCGGGAGGGCCCTACGAGCAGTACTTC
CASSQGSGGPYEQYF
>TRBJ2-1|.|16|TRBD2|TRBV27
TGTGCCAGCAGTTACTCTAGCGGTAGCTCCTACAATGAGCAGTTCTTC
CASSYSSGSSYNEQFF
>TRBJ2-1|.|17|TRBD1|TRBV5-5
TGTGCCAGCAGCTTGCTTCCCGGGACAGGCACCTACAATGAGCAGTTCTTC
CASSLLPGTGTYNEQFF
>TRBJ1-1|.|15|TRBD1|TRBV27
TGTGCCAGCCCAAATTACCGGGACAGTCCCCTCGGGGCTTTCTTT
CASPNYRDSPLGAFF
>TRBJ1-4|.|16|TRBD1|TRBV28
TGTGCCAGCAGTTTTCAGGGGGCAGTAACTAATGAAAAACTGTTTTTT
CASSFQGAVTNEKLFF
>TRBJ2-7|few|14|.|TRBV28
TGTGCCAGCAGTCCTACTAGCCTCTCCTACGAGCAGTACTTC
CASSPTSLSYEQYF
>TRBJ2-4|.|15|TRBD1|TRBV6-5
TGTGCCAGCAGTTCCCGGACAGGGACGAAAAACATTCAGTACTTC
CASSSRTGTKNIQYF
>TRBJ2-3|.|15|.|TRBV7-2
TGTGCCAGCAGCTTAGAACTCCCACGCCCAGATACGCAGTATTTT
CASSLELPRPDTQYF
>TRBJ2-3|.|15|TRBD1|TRBV28
TGTGCCAGCAGCCCTCCGGGACAGTCCACAGATACGCAGTATTTT
CASSPPGQSTDTQYF
>TRBJ1-3|.|21|TRBD1|TRBV4-3
TGCGCCAGCAGCCAAGAATGGTCAACAGGACAGGTCATCCGCTCTGGAAACACCATATATTTT
CASSQEWSTGQVIRSGNTIYF
>TRBJ1-1|.|16|TRBD1|TRBV28
TGTGCCAGCAGTTCATATGTCCGGACAGGGAACACTGAAGCTTTCTTT
CASSSYVRTGNTEAFF